The clone carrying this TCR beta chain was observed many times. The source of the sample is a study of HIV-infected patients and healthy controls. No cell fractionation was done, so the repertoire covers all unsorted peripheral blood T cells. cDNA was made from around 0.5 ug RNA using alpha and beta constant primers. Using multiplexing indices, alpha and beta chain libraries were generated apart by chain-specific third strand synthesis. All rearrangements within a chain used one primer pair; cDNA molecules carried barcodes. Using its own MiXCR run on the 5' RACE reads, TCRdb lists one record per CDR3 protein. The profile shows around 20,000 distinct CDR3 sequences, 12% of them singletons. This CDR3 comprises 14 residues. Germline V gene data show CDR1 as SGHTA and CDR2 as FQGNSA. V lost 2 bases to trimming and J lost 3 bases, with 10 bases between them.

The chain combines TRBV7-2 with TRBJ1-1; no firm D call. Specimen: blood. The TCR comes from an adult in good health. DNA for the CDR3: TGTGCCAGCAGCTTATACGGCGGGGACACTGAAGCTTTCTTT. Encoded protein: CASSLYGGDTEAFF.